The 10 T cell receptor beta chains given below trace back to one sample, sequenced in a study of T cells in Graves' hyperthyroidism and ophthalmopathy. It was RNA transcripts that yielded the amplified TCR beta CDR3 regions. The HTBI primer set drove a first-round RT-PCR of the TCR CDR3. TCRdb called the multiplex PCR reads again in MiXCR, with one record for every CDR3 protein. The repertoire holds 400,000 or so distinct CDR3 sequences, with about 14% as singletons. Sequencing was done on a sample of blood. The receptors originated from a man aged 45-65 years with Graves' ophthalmopathy.

This clonotype has more than one count but fewer than ten. In DNA form, the CDR3 reads TGCAGTGCTAGAGCCCTTCGGGAGACCCAGTACTTC. Its translation is CSARALRETQYF. The chain is built from TRBV20-1 and TRBJ2-5; D ambiguous. The CDR3 totals 12 residues. In germline, CDR1 is DFQATT, CDR2 SNEGSKA (reference sequence). V was clipped by 1 base and J by 5 bases, with 8 bases between them.

Only a few counts were recorded for this clonotype. The J gene is TRBJ1-6, the V gene TRBV5-1; D is undetermined. The CDR3 has 14 residues. The V and J ends lost 7 bases and 10 bases respectively, with 18 bases between them. CDR1 SGHRS and CDR2 YFSETQ come from the germline V gene. In DNA, the CDR3 is TGCGCCAGCGAGTTCGGTGGAGGCCGGTCACCCCTCCACTTT. This gives the protein CASEFGGGRSPLHF. The full variable domain, in which reference TRBV5-1 and TRBJ1-6 provide the parts outside the CDR3, is KAGVTQTPRYLIKTRGQQVTLSCSPISGHRSVSWYQQTPGQGLQFLFEYFSETQRNKGNFPGRFSGRQFSNSRSEMNVSTLELGDSALYLCASEFGGGRSPLHFGNGTRLTVT.

This clonotype was seen repeatedly, ten times or more. This chain uses TRBV20-1 with TRBJ2-3, with 10 bases that match TRBD2. The CDR3 covers 15 residues. CDR1 is DFQATT and CDR2 is SNEGSKA in the germline V gene (reference sequence). The trim removed 0 bases at V and 6 bases at J, leaving 6 bases unmatched. DNA of the CDR3: TGCAGTGCTAGAGACCTAGCGGGAGCCTTGGATACGCAGTATTTT. Its translation is CSARDLAGALDTQYF.

Only a few counts were recorded for this clonotype. The chain carries TRBV29-1 and TRBJ2-7; weak D call: TRBD2 (6 bases). With 6 bases removed from V and 4 bases from J, the gap between germline ends came to 22 bases. CDR3 length equals 15 residues. The germline V gene has CDR1 SQVTM and CDR2 ANQGSEA. The CDR3 DNA sequence: TGCAGCGTGACAAGCTTCGGGAGTGGTCTTTACGAGCAGTACTTC. This translates into CSVTSFGSGLYEQYF.

A remark on this clonotype: A read error is possible here, since a much larger clone lies one base away. The CDR3 bases are TGTGCCAGCAGTCCCACCGGGACAGGCGTCAGCGAGCAGTTCTTC. Translation: CASSPTGTGVSEQFF. The rearrangement joins TRBV6-2 or TRBV6-3 to TRBJ2-1; TRBD1 agrees at 8 bases. The CDR3 loop spans 15 amino acids. Per the germline V gene, CDR1 is MNHEY and CDR2 is SVGEGT. Unmatched junction bases numbered 13, after V lost 5 bases and J lost 10 bases.

This clonotype was recorded at least ten times. The CDR3 coding sequence is TGTGCCAGCAGACCCGGACAGGGGAGAAAACTGTTTTTT. It specifies CASRPGQGRKLFF. The chain joins TRBV12-3 or TRBV12-4 to TRBJ1-4, with TRBD1 identical over 9 bases. This CDR3 has 13 amino acids. J gave up 10 bases and V 6 bases, and 6 bases lay outside the gene matches.

This clonotype occurred many times. This sequence joins TRBV2 and TRBJ2-1; TRBD2 agrees at 9 bases. CDR3 length: 14 amino acids. Losses at the gene ends were 7 bases for V and 9 bases for J; bases not matched to a gene: 10. CDR1 and CDR2 from the germline V gene are SNHLY and FYNNEI. This CDR3 reads CASKVGTSLGEQFF. Written as DNA, the CDR3 is TGTGCCAGCAAAGTAGGGACTAGCCTGGGTGAGCAGTTCTTC.

This clonotype was observed a handful of times. This chain links TRBV19 with TRBJ2-7; D may correspond to TRBD1 or TRBD2 (7 bases each). This CDR3 region has 15 residues. CDR1 and CDR2 from the germline V gene are LNHDA and SQIVND (reference sequence). Trimming removed 1 base at V and 2 bases at J, with 12 bases between. For the CDR3, the DNA is TGTGCCAGTAGTATAGCAGCGGGACAGCCCTACGAGCAGTACTTC. Protein product: CASSIAAGQPYEQYF. Variable domain in full (rest from reference TRBV19 and TRBJ2-7): DGGITQSPKYLFRKEGQNVTLSCEQNLNHDAMYWYRQDPGQGLRLIYYSQIVNDFQKGDIAEGYSVSREKKESFPLTVTSAQKNPTAFYLCASSIAAGQPYEQYFGPGTRLTVT.

This clonotype was recorded at least ten times. This rearrangement joins TRBV29-1 to TRBJ2-5, with D possibly being TRBD1 or TRBD2 (6 bases each). The germline CDR1 and CDR2 sequences are SQVTM and ANQGSEA. The V gene lost 6 bases and the J gene lost 1 base, with 15 bases spanning the gap. This CDR3 spans 14 amino acids. The DNA for the CDR3 is TGCAGCGTGCGCGATTGGGGGGCCCAAGAGACCCAGTACTTC. Encoded protein: CSVRDWGAQETQYF.

This clonotype occurred a few times. The chain employs TRBV29-1 and TRBJ1-3; D gene uncertain. The length of the CDR3 is 12 residues. V was shortened by 4 bases and J by 6 bases, with 10 bases between the two germline ends. Germline V gives CDR1 SQVTM, CDR2 ANQGSEA. The CDR3 DNA follows: TGCAGCGTTGTCTTCGGTGAAAACACCATATATTTT. This sequence encodes CSVVFGENTIYF.